Sequencing of this T cell receptor beta chain was carried out in a study of T cells after yellow fever vaccination. Only a few counts were recorded for this clonotype. Its specificity is unknown. UMIs and a universal primer site were added when TCR cDNA was made by 5'RACE template switching. MiXCR was run by TCRdb on the 5' RACE reads, yielding one entry per CDR3 protein. Of some 500,000 distinct CDR3 sequences in the sample, roughly 13% are singletons; the top ten hold around an eighth. Study-level findings and limits: Abundant clonotypes from the bulk population could have been carried over as contaminants into FACS-sorted repertoires. The secondary response was weaker, and its peak arrived faster, on day 5 versus 15.

Per germline, CDR1 SGHDT and CDR2 YYEEEE. This CDR3 comprises 17 residues. Germline trimming cut 4 bases from V and 6 bases from J; bases unmatched to any gene: 11. This specimen consisted of PBMCs, obtained on the day of the yellow fever booster vaccination. V gene TRBV5-6 combines with J gene TRBJ2-2, with 11 bases fitting TRBD2. The TCR was taken from a man aged 25-40 years who received the YFV17D yellow fever vaccine. This CDR3 reads CASSALLAGVVSGELFF. The CDR3 DNA is TGTGCCAGCAGCGCGCTACTAGCGGGAGTTGTCTCCGGGGAGCTGTTTTTT.